This T cell receptor beta chain was captured in a study of follicular helper T cells after annual influenza vaccination. Points from the study as a whole: Productive TCRB sequences came from only about 10-23% of cells. Each annual vaccination recalled recurring oligoclonal ICOS+CD38+ cTfh clonotypes. For non-cTfh compartments, undersampling could not be ruled out.

In this sample, this clone turned up a few times. Its target is unknown. The repertoire was sequenced with immunoSEQ multiplex PCR; TCRdb's copy has only in-frame clones and lacks some. The sample shows approximately 11,000 clones, roughly 80% of them seen only once. Time point in this sample: 2014-2015 season, pre-vaccination. Vaccine contraindications, substance abuse, HIV/AIDS, active malignancy and active illness excluded donors. CDR3 length: 14 residues. Trimming shortened V by 5 bases and J by 9 bases, and 14 bases separated the two germline ends. CDR1 and CDR2 (germline): LNHDA, SQIVND (reference sequence).

The rearrangement links TRBV19 to TRBJ1-6; possible D gene TRBD1, 6 bases. Source: CXCR5- memory CD4+ T cells sorted from blood, taken on the day of influenza vaccination. This clonotype was sampled from an adult who received the influenza vaccine. This CDR3 is CASSEQGSGSPLHF. Here the CDR3 DNA reads TGTGCCAGTAGTGAACAGGGTTCGGGTTCACCCCTCCACTTT.